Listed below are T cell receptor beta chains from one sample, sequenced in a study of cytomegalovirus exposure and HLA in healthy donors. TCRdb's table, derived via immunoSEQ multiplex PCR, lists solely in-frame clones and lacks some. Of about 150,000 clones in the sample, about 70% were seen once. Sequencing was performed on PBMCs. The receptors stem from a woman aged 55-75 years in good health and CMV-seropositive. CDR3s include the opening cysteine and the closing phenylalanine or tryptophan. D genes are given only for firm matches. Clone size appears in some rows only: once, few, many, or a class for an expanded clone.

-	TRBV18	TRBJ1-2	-	CASSPEGYYGYTF	TGTGCCAGCTCACCGGAGGGTTACTATGGCTACACCTTC
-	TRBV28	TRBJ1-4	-	CASSQANEKLFF	TGTGCCAGCAGCCAGGCTAATGAAAAACTGTTTTTT
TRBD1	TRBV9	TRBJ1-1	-	CASSVGTGYTEAFF	TGTGCCAGCAGCGTGGGGACAGGGTACACTGAAGCTTTCTTT
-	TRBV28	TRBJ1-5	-	CASSLAGQPNQPQHF	TGTGCCAGCAGTTTGGCTGGACAGCCCAATCAGCCCCAGCATTTT
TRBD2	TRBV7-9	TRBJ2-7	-	CASSSNSGRGTYEQYF	TGTGCCAGCAGCTCGAATAGCGGGAGAGGGACCTACGAGCAGTACTTC
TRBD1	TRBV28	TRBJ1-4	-	CASSLPRQGTTNEKLFF	TGTGCCAGCAGTTTACCCCGACAGGGGACAACTAATGAAAAACTGTTTTTT
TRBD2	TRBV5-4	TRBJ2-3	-	CASSSGLAGIKDTQYF	TGTGCCAGCAGCTCCGGACTAGCGGGGATAAAAGATACGCAGTATTTT
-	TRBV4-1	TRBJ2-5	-	CASSQGTSQETQYF	TGCGCCAGCAGCCAAGGGACTTCGCAAGAGACCCAGTACTTC
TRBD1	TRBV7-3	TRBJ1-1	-	CASSLSMDRPRSTEAFF	TGTGCCAGCAGCTTAAGTATGGACAGGCCCCGGAGCACTGAAGCTTTCTTT
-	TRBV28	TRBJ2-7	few	CASSLPNRVGEQYF	TGTGCCAGCAGTCTACCTAACAGGGTAGGCGAGCAGTACTTC
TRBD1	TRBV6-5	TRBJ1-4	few	CASSTGQGRDEKLFF	TGTGCAAGCTCCACGGGACAGGGGAGGGATGAAAAACTGTTTTTT
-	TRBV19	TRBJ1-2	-	CASSIEGARGYGYTF	TGTGCCAGTAGTATAGAAGGGGCCAGGGGCTATGGCTACACCTTC
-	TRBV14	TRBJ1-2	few	CASSPWSGADYGYTF	TGTGCCAGCAGCCCCTGGTCAGGGGCGGACTATGGCTACACCTTC
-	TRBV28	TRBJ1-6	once	CATRRDTNNSPLHF	TGTGCCACCAGACGGGACACAAATAATTCACCCCTCCACTTT
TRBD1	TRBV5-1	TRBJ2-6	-	CASSPGDRGPGANVLTF	TGCGCCAGCAGCCCCGGGGACAGGGGGCCTGGGGCCAACGTCCTGACTTTC
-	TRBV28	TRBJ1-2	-	CASSEGGSYGYTF	TGTGCCAGCAGCGAAGGGGGTTCCTATGGCTACACCTTC
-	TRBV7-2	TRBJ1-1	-	CASSPGTYTEAFF	TGTGCCAGCAGCCCCGGGACTTACACTGAAGCTTTCTTT
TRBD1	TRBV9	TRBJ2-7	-	CASSVGGGTGPYEQYF	TGTGCCAGCAGCGTAGGGGGGGGGACAGGGCCCTACGAGCAGTACTTC
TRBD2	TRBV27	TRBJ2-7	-	CASSLGGSSYEQYF	TGTGCCAGTTCCCTGGGAGGGAGCTCCTACGAGCAGTACTTC
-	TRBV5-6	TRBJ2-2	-	CASSLTWTANTGELFF	TGTGCCAGCAGCTTAACCTGGACAGCCAACACCGGGGAGCTGTTTTTT
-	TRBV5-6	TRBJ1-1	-	CASSFGDAEAFF	TGTGCCAGCAGCTTCGGGGATGCTGAAGCTTTCTTT
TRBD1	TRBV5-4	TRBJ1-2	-	CASSSGQALNYGYTF	TGTGCCAGCAGCTCGGGACAGGCCCTGAACTATGGCTACACCTTC
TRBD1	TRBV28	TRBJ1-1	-	CASSPDRGLTEAFF	TGTGCCAGCAGTCCGGACAGGGGGCTAACTGAAGCTTTCTTT
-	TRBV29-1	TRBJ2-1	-	CSVDKLDEQFF	TGCAGCGTCGACAAGTTAGATGAGCAGTTCTTC
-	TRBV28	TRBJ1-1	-	CATRSTGGTEAFF	TGTGCCACAAGATCAACAGGCGGCACTGAAGCTTTCTTT
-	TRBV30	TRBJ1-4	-	CAWAIREKLFF	TGTGCCTGGGCCATTCGGGAAAAACTGTTTTTT
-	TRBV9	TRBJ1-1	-	CASSVAGVGTEAFF	TGTGCCAGCAGCGTAGCTGGGGTGGGGACAGAAGCTTTCTTT
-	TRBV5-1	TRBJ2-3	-	CASSNPTGRASTDTQYF	TGCGCCAGCAGCAACCCCACGGGCAGGGCTTCCACAGATACGCAGTATTTT
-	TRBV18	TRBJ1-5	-	CASSPQTGGNQPQHF	TGTGCCAGCTCACCACAAACAGGAGGGAATCAGCCCCAGCATTTT
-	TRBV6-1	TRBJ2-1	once	CASSEWAGNFNEQFF	TGTGCCAGCAGTGAATGGGCAGGGAACTTCAATGAGCAGTTCTTC
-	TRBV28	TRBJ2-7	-	CASSSHTGSEQYF	TGTGCCAGCAGTTCCCACACAGGGAGCGAGCAGTACTTC
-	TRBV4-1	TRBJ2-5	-	CASSPGGSQETQYF	TGCGCCAGCAGCCCCGGCGGCAGTCAAGAGACCCAGTACTTC
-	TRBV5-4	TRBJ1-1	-	CASSLGAGAVNTEAFF	TGTGCCAGCAGCTTGGGCGCAGGGGCTGTGAACACTGAAGCTTTCTTT
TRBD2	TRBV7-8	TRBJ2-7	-	CASSSSGSPHYEQYF	TGTGCCAGCAGCAGTAGCGGGAGCCCTCACTACGAGCAGTACTTC
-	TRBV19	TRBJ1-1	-	CASSLRQERTEAFF	TGTGCCAGTAGTCTAAGACAGGAGAGGACTGAAGCTTTCTTT
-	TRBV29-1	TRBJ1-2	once	CSVADGTKLYGYTF	TGCAGCGTAGCCGACGGGACAAAACTCTATGGCTACACCTTC
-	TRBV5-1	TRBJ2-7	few	CASSLDAVSYEQYF	TGCGCCAGCAGCTTGGATGCGGTCTCCTACGAGCAGTACTTC
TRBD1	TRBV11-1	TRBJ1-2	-	CASSSAGQSYGYTF	TGTGCCAGCAGCTCGGCGGGACAGTCCTATGGCTACACCTTC
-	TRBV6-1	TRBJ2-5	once	CASNLGRGKFETQYF	TGTGCCAGCAACCTGGGGAGGGGGAAGTTTGAGACCCAGTACTTC
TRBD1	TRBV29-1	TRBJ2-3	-	CSVDRGRLDTQYF	TGCAGCGTAGACAGGGGGCGGCTAGATACGCAGTATTTT
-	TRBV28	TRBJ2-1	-	CASTPGAGLINEQFF	TGTGCCAGCACCCCAGGGGCAGGGCTGATTAATGAGCAGTTCTTC
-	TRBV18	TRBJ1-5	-	CASSLQGPNQPQHF	TGTGCCAGCTCACTTCAGGGTCCCAATCAGCCCCAGCATTTT
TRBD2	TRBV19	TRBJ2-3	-	CASGPSGGSTDTQYF	TGTGCCAGTGGACCTAGCGGGGGTAGCACAGATACGCAGTATTTT
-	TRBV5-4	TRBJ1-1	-	CASSLPGLQNTEAFF	TGTGCCAGCAGCCTGCCGGGACTGCAGAACACTGAAGCTTTCTTT
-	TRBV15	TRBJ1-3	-	CATSRDGSSGNTIYF	TGTGCCACCAGCAGAGATGGCAGCTCTGGAAACACCATATATTTT
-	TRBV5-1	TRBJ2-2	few	CASSPQTLNTGELFF	TGCGCCAGCAGCCCACAGACCCTGAACACCGGGGAGCTGTTTTTT
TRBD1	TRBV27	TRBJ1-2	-	CASSSTGGWGYTF	TGTGCCAGCAGTTCCACAGGGGGCTGGGGCTACACCTTC
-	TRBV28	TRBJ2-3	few	CASGGGTDTQYF	TGTGCCAGCGGCGGTGGAACAGATACGCAGTATTTT
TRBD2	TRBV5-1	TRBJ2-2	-	CASARGTSGPTGELFF	TGCGCCAGCGCCCGAGGGACTAGCGGGCCCACCGGGGAGCTGTTTTTT
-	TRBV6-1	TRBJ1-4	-	CASITDSTNEKLFF	TGTGCCAGCATTACGGACAGCACTAATGAAAAACTGTTTTTT
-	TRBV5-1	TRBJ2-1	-	CASSPDSLRGNEQFF	TGCGCCAGCAGCCCGGACAGCCTTCGGGGCAATGAGCAGTTCTTC
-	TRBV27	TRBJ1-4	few	CASGRGPTTNEKLFF	TGTGCCAGCGGGAGGGGTCCTACAACTAATGAAAAACTGTTTTTT
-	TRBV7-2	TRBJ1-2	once	CASSASGGNYGYTF	TGTGCCAGCAGCGCTAGCGGCGGTAACTATGGCTACACCTTC
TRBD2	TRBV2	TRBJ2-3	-	CASRTSGSTDTQYF	TGTGCCAGCCGGACTAGCGGAAGCACAGATACGCAGTATTTT
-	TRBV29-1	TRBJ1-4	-	CSGGQGLATNEKLFF	TGCAGCGGAGGTCAGGGTCTCGCAACTAATGAAAAACTGTTTTTT